What follows are 29 T cell receptor beta chains derived from one specimen sequenced in a study of blood T cells in healthy people across ages. A second PCR of roughly 7 to 11 cycles used a sample-barcoded 5' primer and a J-beta primer mix. TCRdb ran MiXCR on the 5' RACE reads and lists one entry per CDR3 protein. This sample carries hundreds of thousands of distinct CDR3 sequences, about 50% of them seen once, and the ten largest clones take 13%. The sequencing input was blood. All receptors derive from an elderly woman in good health.

Many counts were recorded for this clonotype. The chain employs TRBV7-8 and TRBJ2-3; D is possibly TRBD1 (6 bases). Trimming took 5 bases from V and 6 from J, leaving 15 bases between them. The CDR3 has 14 residues. The germline V gene has CDR1 SGHVS and CDR2 FQNEAQ. The CDR3 here is CASSQDTGRDTQYF. CDR3 sequence (DNA): TGTGCCAGCAGCCAGGATACAGGGCGGGATACGCAGTATTTT.

This clonotype was counted at least ten times. The V and J genes are TRBV5-1 and TRBJ2-7; D gene uncertain. V gave up 3 bases and J gave up 3 bases, with 16 bases separating them. CDR3 length: 15 amino acids. Germline CDR1 reads SGHRS; CDR2 reads YFSETQ. The CDR3 protein is CASSSVGTGYYEQYF. CDR3 nucleotide sequence: TGCGCCAGCAGCTCGGTCGGCACTGGCTACTACGAGCAGTACTTC. The full variable domain, rest sourced from reference TRBV5-1 and TRBJ2-7, is KAGVTQTPRYLIKTRGQQVTLSCSPISGHRSVSWYQQTPGQGLQFLFEYFSETQRNKGNFPGRFSGRQFSNSRSEMNVSTLELGDSALYLCASSSVGTGYYEQYFGPGTRLTVT.

V is TRBV7-2 and J is TRBJ2-1; a possible D gene is TRBD1 (6 bases). Per germline, CDR1 SGHTA and CDR2 FQGNSA. The CDR3 runs to 15 residues. Between the trimmed V and J ends, which lost 3 bases and 1 base, there was a span of 10 bases. As DNA, the CDR3 is TGTGCCAGCAGCTTCGAAAGGGGGTCCTACAATGAGCAGTTCTTC. Amino acids: CASSFERGSYNEQFF.

CDR3 amino acids: CASSWTSGLGDTQYF. In DNA, the CDR3 is TGTGCCAGCAGCTGGACTAGCGGGTTGGGGGATACGCAGTATTTT. This chain joins TRBV7-2 and TRBJ2-3; the match to TRBD2 covers 11 bases. The CDR3 runs to 15 residues. The V and J ends lost 4 bases and 6 bases, in that order; junction bases with no gene match: 6. Germline V gene sequence: CDR1 SGHTA, CDR2 FQGNSA. The variable domain in full, with the rest retrieved from reference TRBV7-2 and TRBJ2-3, is GAGVSQSPSNKVTEKGKDVELRCDPISGHTALYWYRQSLGQGLEFLIYFQGNSAPDKSGLPSDRFSAERTGGSVSTLTIQRTQQEDSAVYLCASSWTSGLGDTQYFGPGTRLTVL.

J is TRBJ2-5 and V is TRBV12-3 or TRBV12-4; D might be TRBD2 (5 bases). V was shortened by 0 bases and J by 7 bases, with 12 bases between the two germline ends. This CDR3 comprises 14 residues. The CDR3 here is CASSLALLAGTQYF. CDR3 bases: TGTGCCAGCAGTTTAGCGCTTCTAGCCGGGACCCAGTACTTC.

A note on this clonotype: A junction end diverges from the germline sequence, so it may reflect a read error. The rearrangement uses TRBV6-5 and TRBJ2-1, with 8 bases matching TRBD2. This CDR3 contains 14 residues. Germline V gene lookup returns CDR1 MNHEY and CDR2 SVGAGI. The chain's CDR3 is CASRCGGGYKEQFF. The CDR3 nucleotides are TGTGCCAGCAGGTGCGGCGGGGGGTACAAGGAGCAGTTCTTC.

CDR3 DNA sequence: TGCAGCGTTGTTAGAGTTGGCCAGCAGCAGTACTTC. Translation: CSVVRVGQQQYF. This chain connects TRBV29-1 to TRBJ2-7; unclear D gene. This CDR3 has 12 residues. Per the germline V gene, CDR1 is SQVTM and CDR2 is ANQGSEA. Trimming shortened V by 4 bases and J by 8 bases, and 15 bases separated the two germline ends.

This clonotype appeared many times. The rearrangement joins TRBV27 to TRBJ2-7, with 10 bases lining up with TRBD1. The V gene's germline CDR1 is MNHEY and CDR2 SMNVEV (reference sequence). Germline trimming cut 5 bases from V and 4 bases from J; bases unmatched to any gene: 8. The CDR3 runs 15 residues. CDR3 nucleotides: TGTGCCAGCAGTCGAGGGACAGGGGATATATACGAGCAGTACTTC. It specifies CASSRGTGDIYEQYF.

This clonotype has only a few counts. The gene calls are TRBV20-1 and TRBJ2-3; TRBD2 aligns across 12 bases. The V segment lost 3 bases and the J segment 0 bases; nucleotides outside the gene matches: 13. CDR1 is DFQATT and CDR2 is SNEGSKA in the germline V gene (reference sequence). The CDR3 consists of 19 residues. In DNA, the CDR3 is TGCAGTGCTAGTTCCAGCCTAGCGGGAGGGTCGGGTAGCACAGATACGCAGTATTTT. It codes for CSASSSLAGGSGSTDTQYF.

The CDR3: CASSCRGQGNQPQHF. In nucleotides, the CDR3 is TGTGCCAGCAGTTGCAGGGGGCAGGGCAATCAGCCCCAGCATTTT. The chain links TRBV28 to TRBJ1-5; TRBD1 matches at 8 bases. The germline gives CDR1 MDHEN, CDR2 SYDVKM. V shed 4 bases, J shed 2 bases, and the junction held 4 bases outside the gene matches. The CDR3 contains 15 residues.

To note about this clonotype: A clone one base away is much larger, so this may be a read error. The V call is TRBV12-3 or TRBV12-4, the J call TRBJ2-5; 7 bases align to TRBD1. The J call is in doubt because the DNA end fits TRBJ2-1 better. The CDR3 contains 14 residues. In DNA form, the CDR3 reads TGTGCCAGCAGTTATCGACAGGGCCAAGAGACCCAGTTCTTC. Translation gives CASSYRQGQETQFF.

For this clonotype: A much bigger clone sits one base away, suggesting this may be a read error. This chain joins TRBV29-1 and TRBJ2-1, with no clear D. The end of the DNA fits TRBJ2-7 better, so the J call may be wrong. Germline CDR1 SQVTM, CDR2 ANQGSEA. This CDR3 region has 12 residues. The CDR3 reads CSVAHSYNEQYF. CDR3 in DNA: TGCAGCGTTGCTCACAGCTACAATGAGCAGTACTTC.

The rearrangement joins TRBV3-1 to TRBJ1-1; no reliable D call. The V gene's germline CDR1 is LGHDT and CDR2 YNNKEL (reference sequence). The V end lost 0 bases, the J end lost 4 bases, and 12 bases lay between the germline ends. The CDR3 is 15 residues long. The CDR3 spells CASSQESLEGTEAFF. Written as DNA, the CDR3 is TGTGCCAGCAGCCAAGAGAGCCTCGAGGGCACTGAAGCTTTCTTT.

This clonotype was seen more than once but under ten times. The chain combines TRBV12-3 or TRBV12-4 with TRBJ2-1; possible D gene TRBD1, 6 bases. The ends were cut back, 5 bases at V and 9 bases at J, with 14 bases in the middle. This CDR3 has 13 residues. The CDR3 coding sequence is TGTGCCAGCAGTGTAGTGGGGGCAGGTGAGCAGTTCTTC. This sequence encodes CASSVVGAGEQFF.

The chain links TRBV20-1 to TRBJ1-2; no clear D. The CDR3 extends over 14 amino acids. V shed 5 bases and J shed 8 bases, with 21 bases lying between them. Germline V gene data show CDR1 as DFQATT and CDR2 as SNEGSKA (reference sequence). CDR3 residues: CSASTSWALGGYTF. The CDR3 region has the DNA TGCAGTGCTTCGACCTCCTGGGCCCTAGGAGGCTACACCTTC.

V gene TRBV21-1 combines with J gene TRBJ2-5. TRBV21-1 constitutes a pseudogene. The CDR3 consists of 13 residues. The chain's CDR3 is CASSRQKTETQYF. CDR3 DNA: TGTGCCAGCAGCAGGCAGAAAACGGAGACCCAGTACTTC.

This clonotype was observed a handful of times. The gene calls are TRBV20-1 and TRBJ1-5; D is unresolved. The CDR3 loop spans 15 amino acids. The V end lost 5 bases, the J end lost 0 bases, and 14 bases lay between the germline ends. Germline CDR1 and CDR2: DFQATT and SNEGSKA (reference sequence). DNA of the CDR3: TGCAGTGCTTACTCACCTAGGGCTAGCAATCAGCCCCAGCATTTT. Encoded protein: CSAYSPRASNQPQHF.

Regarding this clonotype: A much larger clonotype is one base distant, so this may be a read error. This chain links TRBV2 with TRBJ2-3; 8 bases are a match to TRBD1. The CDR3 is 16 residues long. Germline CDR1 is SNHLY and CDR2 is FYNNEI. The J segment lost 2 bases and the V segment lost 5 bases, leaving 9 bases of the junction unmatched. The CDR3 sequence: CASSRGSRGPTDTQYF. In nucleotides, the CDR3 is TGTGCCAGCAGTCGAGGGAGCAGGGGGCCCACAGATACGCAGTATTTT.

The chain is built from TRBV20-1 and TRBJ2-7, with TRBD2 matching 11 bases. There are 15 residues in the CDR3. The junction had 11 bases not matched to a gene; V was cut back by 4 bases and J by 6 bases. CDR1 and CDR2 from the germline V gene are DFQATT and SNEGSKA (reference sequence). The CDR3 DNA follows: TGCAGTGCTACCAAGACTAGCGGGGCCATGCGCGAGCAGTACTTC. Translated, it gives CSATKTSGAMREQYF.

This clonotype was seen a few times. This rearrangement joins TRBV10-3 to TRBJ1-6; perhaps TRBD1 as D (5 bases). V lost 3 bases and J lost 14, with 23 bases in between. The germline V gene encodes CDR1 ENHRY and CDR2 SYGVKD. The CDR3 loop spans 16 amino acids. The CDR3 DNA reads TGTGCCATCAGTGACCCCGACAGCCCCCTTTATTCGGCCCTCCACTTT. Its translation: CAISDPDSPLYSALHF.

J is TRBJ1-3 and V is TRBV10-3; D not resolved. V was trimmed by 0 bases and J by 4 bases, leaving 13 bases between them. CDR3 length: 16 residues. CDR1 and CDR2 from the germline V gene are ENHRY and SYGVKD. The DNA of the CDR3 is TGTGCCATCAGTGAGTCGAAATCGGGCTGGGGAAACACCATATATTTT. Amino acid sequence: CAISESKSGWGNTIYF.

Points on this clonotype: Compared with germline, one end of the junction differs, possibly owing to a read error. CDR3 DNA: TGTGCCAGCAGCTCACAGGGGGCTGGGACCAACGTCCTGACTTTC. Its protein product is CASSSQGAGTNVLTF. The V call is TRBV7-3, the J call TRBJ2-6; 9 positions match TRBD1. CDR3 length: 15 amino acids. Germline CDR1 and CDR2: SGHTA and FQGTGA. The full variable domain, in which reference TRBV7-3 and TRBJ2-6 provide the parts outside the CDR3, is GAGVSQTPSNKVTEKGKYVELRCDPISGHTALYWYRQSLGQGPEFLIYFQGTGAADDSGLPNDRFFAVRPEGSVSTLKIQRTERGDSAVYLCASSSQGAGTNVLTFGAGSRLTVL.

V gene TRBV28 combines with J gene TRBJ2-7, with D tentatively TRBD1 or TRBD2 (7 bases each). V was trimmed by 5 bases and J by 2 bases, leaving 16 bases between them. The length of the CDR3 is 15 residues. CDR1 is MDHEN, CDR2 SYDVKM, per germline. CDR3 loop: CASSGGGTAAYEQYF. CDR3 nucleotide sequence: TGTGCCAGCAGTGGGGGAGGGACAGCAGCCTACGAGCAGTACTTC.

A single count supports this clonotype. A clone one base away is much larger, so this may be a read error. V gene TRBV6-2 or TRBV6-3 combines with J gene TRBJ2-1; 7 bases match TRBD1. From germline, CDR1 is MNHEY and CDR2 SVGEGT. The CDR3 totals 15 residues. The CDR3: CVSRHRGPSYNEQFF. CDR3 in DNA: TGTGTCAGCAGACATAGGGGGCCATCATACAATGAGCAGTTCTTC.

The chain is built from TRBV5-1 and TRBJ1-5; D is undetermined. The CDR3 has 15 amino acids. Trimming took 0 bases from V and 1 from J, leaving 8 bases between them. The germline CDR1 and CDR2 sequences are SGHRS and YFSETQ. Here the CDR3 DNA reads TGCGCCAGCAGCTTGGAAGAGGGAAGCAATCAGCCCCAGCATTTT. This gives the protein CASSLEEGSNQPQHF.

This clonotype was found many times. This chain uses TRBV20-1 with TRBJ2-1; the match to TRBD2 covers 8 bases. Germline trimming cut 5 bases from V and 1 base from J; bases unmatched to any gene: 16. The CDR3 has 18 residues. The germline gives CDR1 DFQATT, CDR2 SNEGSKA (reference sequence). The chain's CDR3 is CSAERWWAGGTSYNEQFF. The CDR3 DNA follows: TGCAGTGCTGAGAGGTGGTGGGCGGGGGGAACTTCCTACAATGAGCAGTTCTTC.

This clonotype was picked up one time. V gene TRBV7-9 combines with J gene TRBJ1-1; unclear D gene. The CDR3 sequence is 14 residues long. Trimming shortened V by 1 base and J by 4 bases, and 10 bases separated the two germline ends. Germline V CDR1 and CDR2: SEHNR, FQNEAQ (reference sequence). This chain's CDR3 is CASSLEEILTEAFF. The CDR3 coding sequence is TGTGCCAGCAGCTTAGAGGAGATCCTCACTGAAGCTTTCTTT. The whole variable domain, remainder taken from reference TRBV7-9 and TRBJ1-1, is DTGVSQNPRHKITKRGQNVTFRCDPISEHNRLYWYRQTLGQGPEFLTYFQNEAQLEKSRLLSDRFSAERPKGSFSTLEIQRTEQGDSAMYLCASSLEEILTEAFFGQGTRLTVV.

This clonotype has a handful of counts. With a much larger clone just one base away, this may be a read error. For the CDR3, the DNA is TGTGCCAGCAGTTGGGGCGGGGCGGGGACAGATACGCAGTATTTT. Its protein is CASSWGGAGTDTQYF. The J gene is TRBJ2-3, the V gene TRBV12-3 or TRBV12-4; maybe TRBD2 (6 bases). CDR3 length: 15 residues. Trimming took off 4 bases at V and 3 bases at J, with 14 bases between the two ends.

V usage is TRBV3-1 and J usage is TRBJ1-1; 12 bases line up with TRBD1. The CDR3 has 16 residues. The germline V gene has CDR1 LGHDT and CDR2 YNNKEL (reference sequence). V gave up 1 base and J gave up 5 bases; unmatched junction bases: 5. The chain's CDR3 is CASSQVVGQGATEAFF. The CDR3 DNA is TGTGCCAGCAGCCAAGTAGTGGGACAGGGGGCGACTGAAGCTTTCTTT.